These T cell receptor beta chains were read from a single sample in a study of post-analysis software for immune sequencing data. One entry per CDR3 protein, called by TCRdb with MiXCR from the PCR reads. The sample consists of approximately 360,000 distinct CDR3 sequences, less than 35% of them appearing once. The sequencing input was blood. The receptors shown here come from a girl aged 10 to 17 with multiple sclerosis. CDR3s include the opening cysteine and the closing phenylalanine or tryptophan. D genes are given only for firm matches. Rows may omit the clone size; those that give it use once, few, many or a size class.

>TRBV6-5|TRBJ2-1|NA|TRBD2
TGTGCCAGCGGGGGGGTGGGTTGGCGGGGGTACAATGAGCAGTTCTTC
CASGGVGWRGYNEQFF
>TRBV5-1|TRBJ2-6|NA|NA
TGCGCCAGCAGGCACAGGAGTTCCAACGTCCTGACTTTC
CASRHRSSNVLTF
>TRBV6-5|TRBJ1-2|NA|NA
TGTGCCAGCAGTTGGGGGGCAGGAAACTATGGCTACACCTTC
CASSWGAGNYGYTF
>TRBV13|TRBJ1-2|few|NA
TGTGCCAGCAGCTTAGATCGGGCCGGGGACTATGGCTACACCTTC
CASSLDRAGDYGYTF
>TRBV18|TRBJ2-7|NA|NA
TGTGCCAGCTCTCCCGACAGTACCTACGAGCAGTACTTC
CASSPDSTYEQYF
>TRBV7-4|TRBJ1-5|NA|TRBD1
TGCGCCAGCAGCCAAGGAGGGACAGGTACTCAGCCCCAGCATTTT
CASSQGGTGTQPQHF
>TRBV6-5|TRBJ2-1|NA|TRBD2
TGTGCCAGCAGCACCAGCGGGGGGGCGAAGAATGAGCAGTTCTTC
CASSTSGGAKNEQFF
>TRBV7-9|TRBJ1-1|NA|NA
TGTGCCAGTCTAGGGGCTTTCTTT
CASLGAFF
>TRBV20-1|TRBJ2-1|many|TRBD2
TGCAGTGCAACCGCCGGACTAGCGGGGGAGAATGAGCAGTTCTTC
CSATAGLAGENEQFF
>TRBV29-1|TRBJ2-7|few|TRBD1
TGCAGCGTCCACCCAACCGGGACAGCCGACTACGAGCAGTACTTC
CSVHPTGTADYEQYF
>TRBV18|TRBJ2-6|few|NA
TGTGCCAGCTCACCACGGACGGCGAGCTCTGGGGCCAACGTCCTGACTTTC
CASSPRTASSGANVLTF
>TRBV6-1|TRBJ2-7|few|NA
TGTGCCAGCAGTGAAATCGCAGGGAACTACGAGCAGTACTTC
CASSEIAGNYEQYF
>TRBV5-1|TRBJ1-1|once|TRBD1
TGCGCCAGCACCAAACAGGGGGACACTGAAGCTTTCTTT
CASTKQGDTEAFF
>TRBV30|TRBJ2-1|NA|NA
TGTGCCTGGAAGGAGAGCTCCCACAATGAGCAGTTCTTC
CAWKESSHNEQFF
>TRBV6-6|TRBJ2-7|once|NA
TGTGCCAGCAGTTTTCGCGGAAGCTCCTACGAGCAGTACTTC
CASSFRGSSYEQYF
>TRBV5-1|TRBJ2-5|NA|NA
TGCGCCAGCAGCCCGGACCCAGGGGAGACCCAGTACTTC
CASSPDPGETQYF
>TRBV24-1|TRBJ1-5|few|NA
TGTGCCACCAGTGCGGCGGGGTTGGGCAATCAGCCCCAGCATTTT
CATSAAGLGNQPQHF
>TRBV20-1|TRBJ2-4|few|NA
TGCAGTGCTGATCGGGGCCGCCAAAACATTCAGTACTTC
CSADRGRQNIQYF
>TRBV6-2/TRBV6-3|TRBJ1-1|NA|NA
TGTGCCAGCAGTGTCCGGGACAACACTGAAGCTTTCTTT
CASSVRDNTEAFF
>TRBV7-9|TRBJ1-1|few|NA
TGTGCCAGCACCTGGGGCTTCATGAACACTGAAGCTTTCTTT
CASTWGFMNTEAFF
>TRBV9|TRBJ2-1|NA|NA
TGTGCCAGCAGCGTAGGCGGCGGGACGGTTGAGCAGTTCTTC
CASSVGGGTVEQFF
>TRBV20-1|TRBJ1-2|NA|NA
TGCAGTGCCTCCAGCGACCTGAAAGGTGGCTACACCTTC
CSASSDLKGGYTF
>TRBV7-6|TRBJ2-1|few|TRBD1
TGTGCCAGCAGCCTCACCGGGACAGGGAACAATGAGCAGTTCTTC
CASSLTGTGNNEQFF
>TRBV12-3/TRBV12-4|TRBJ1-4|NA|NA
TGTGCCAGCGGAAGATCAGGGGCAACTAATGAAAAACTGTTTTTT
CASGRSGATNEKLFF
>TRBV20-1|TRBJ2-3|once|NA
TGCAGTGCTAGAGGAACCCGATTTAGGACCTATGGAGATACGCAGTATTTT
CSARGTRFRTYGDTQYF
>TRBV7-2|TRBJ2-5|NA|NA
TGTGCCAGCAGCTTAGCGCCGGGTACGGGGGAGACCCAGTACTTC
CASSLAPGTGETQYF
>TRBV7-9|TRBJ1-2|NA|TRBD1
TGTGCCAGCAGCACGGACAGGCTTAGTGGCTACACCTTC
CASSTDRLSGYTF
>TRBV7-2|TRBJ2-3|NA|TRBD2
TGTGCCAGCAGCCCAATGGGACTAGCGGGGTTGGATACGCAGTATTTT
CASSPMGLAGLDTQYF
>TRBV12-3/TRBV12-4|TRBJ2-7|NA|TRBD2
TGTGCCAGCAGTTTTGGGACTAGGGATTACGAGCAGTACTTC
CASSFGTRDYEQYF
>TRBV18|TRBJ2-1|NA|TRBD1
TGTGCCAGCTCCCCGGGACAGGGCGAGGATGAGCAGTTCTTC
CASSPGQGEDEQFF
>TRBV11-2|TRBJ2-1|few|TRBD2
TGTGCCAGCAGCATCTCCGGGACTAGCGGGGGTCCCAACAATGAGCAGTTCTTC
CASSISGTSGGPNNEQFF
>TRBV5-1|TRBJ1-5|few|NA
TGCGCCAGCAGCCTGGCTCCCCAGGGCGCCGGGGATCAGCCCCAGCATTTT
CASSLAPQGAGDQPQHF
>TRBV2|TRBJ2-3|NA|NA
TGTGCCAGCAATGAAAGGGGGGGGACCACAGATACGCAGTATTTT
CASNERGGTTDTQYF
>TRBV20-1|TRBJ2-1|NA|NA
TGCAGTGCTAGAGAGGGGGACGGTGAGCAGTTCTTC
CSAREGDGEQFF
>TRBV20-1|TRBJ2-5|many|TRBD2
TGCAGTGCTAGTACCCTAGCGGGGTTCGGGACCCAGTACTTC
CSASTLAGFGTQYF
>TRBV20-1|TRBJ2-3|NA|NA
TGCAGTGCTAGAGCACCGCTCGGGGCAGATACGCAGTATTTT
CSARAPLGADTQYF
>TRBV7-9|TRBJ1-1|few|NA
TGTGCCAGCAGTCAGGACCGAGCAGGCTCGAACACTGAAGCTTTCTTT
CASSQDRAGSNTEAFF
>TRBV15|TRBJ1-4|NA|NA
TGTGCCACCAGCAGAGGACAACAGATAACTAATGAAAAACTGTTTTTT
CATSRGQQITNEKLFF
>TRBV5-4|TRBJ2-5|NA|TRBD1
TGTGCCAGCAGCTGCCAGGGGGCGGAGGAGACCCAGTACTTC
CASSCQGAEETQYF
>TRBV2|TRBJ2-4|NA|TRBD1
TGTGCCAGCCGGCCCGGGACAGGGAGAAACATTCAGTACTTC
CASRPGTGRNIQYF
>TRBV6-6|TRBJ2-2|few|TRBD1
TGTGCCAGCAGTTACTCTGGGACAGGGACCGGGGAGCTGTTTTTT
CASSYSGTGTGELFF
>TRBV3-1|TRBJ1-1|few|NA
TGTGCCAGCAGCCAAGGGAATCTTGAAGCTTTCTTT
CASSQGNLEAFF
>TRBV5-6|TRBJ1-1|NA|NA
TGTGCCAGCAGCGAGACCGGGACGGTGAACACTGAAGCTTTCTTT
CASSETGTVNTEAFF
>TRBV24-1|TRBJ2-1|once|NA
TGTGCCACCAGTGATTTGCCCCAGGGGAGCTCCTACAATGAGCAGTTCTTC
CATSDLPQGSSYNEQFF
>TRBV7-2|TRBJ2-1|NA|NA
TGTGCCAGCCGGGCGGGGACATATGAGCAGTTCTTC
CASRAGTYEQFF
>TRBV9|TRBJ2-1|NA|NA
TGTGCCAGCGGCCCCCAAGGCGGTCATGAGCAGTTCTTC
CASGPQGGHEQFF
>TRBV4-1|TRBJ2-5|NA|TRBD2
TGCGCCAGCAGCCCCCAAGCGGGGGCAGAGACCCAGTACTTC
CASSPQAGAETQYF
>TRBV7-2|TRBJ1-1|few|NA
TGTGCCAGCAGCTTAGGGGGACGGGATGAAGCTTTCTTT
CASSLGGRDEAFF
>TRBV10-3|TRBJ2-1|few|TRBD2
TGTGCCATCAGTGAGGGCGGGGGGGCCAATGAGCAGTTCTTC
CAISEGGGANEQFF
>TRBV4-3|TRBJ2-7|many|NA
TGCGCCAGCAGCCAAGATCGTGGGAGCTCCTACGAGCAGTACTTC
CASSQDRGSSYEQYF
>TRBV12-3/TRBV12-4|TRBJ2-3|few|NA
TGTGCCAGCAGTTTAGTGCGGGTCCTCTCAGATACGCAGTATTTT
CASSLVRVLSDTQYF
>TRBV12-3/TRBV12-4|TRBJ2-7|NA|TRBD2
TGTGCCAGCAGTACCGGGACTAGCGGAGACTACGAGCAGTACTTC
CASSTGTSGDYEQYF
>TRBV20-1|TRBJ2-7|few|NA
TGCAGTGCGCTCGTTTCGGGCTGCGAGCAGTACTTC
CSALVSGCEQYF
>TRBV6-2/TRBV6-3|TRBJ1-1|NA|TRBD1
TGTGCCAGCAGCCGGGGACAGGGTGGCACTGAAGCTTTCTTT
CASSRGQGGTEAFF
>TRBV6-6|TRBJ2-6|NA|NA
TGTGCCGGATGCGACGGGTTCTCTGGGGCCAACGTCCTGACTTTC
CAGCDGFSGANVLTF